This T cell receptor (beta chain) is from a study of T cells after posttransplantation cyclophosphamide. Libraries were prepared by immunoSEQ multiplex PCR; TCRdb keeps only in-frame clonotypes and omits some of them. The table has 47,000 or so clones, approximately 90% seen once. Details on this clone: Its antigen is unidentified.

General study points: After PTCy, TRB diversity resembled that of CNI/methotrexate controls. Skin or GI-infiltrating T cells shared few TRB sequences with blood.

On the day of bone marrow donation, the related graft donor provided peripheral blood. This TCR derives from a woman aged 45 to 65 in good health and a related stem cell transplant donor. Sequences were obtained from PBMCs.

In nucleotides, the CDR3 is TGTGCCAGCAGCTTTCCTGACAGGGACCCTGAAGCTTTCTTT. This encodes CASSFPDRDPEAFF. V is TRBV11-2 and J is TRBJ1-1; 7 bases fit TRBD1. This CDR3 has 14 residues. The V segment lost 3 bases and the J segment 6 bases; nucleotides outside the gene matches: 7. Germline values: CDR1 SGHAT, CDR2 FQNNGV.